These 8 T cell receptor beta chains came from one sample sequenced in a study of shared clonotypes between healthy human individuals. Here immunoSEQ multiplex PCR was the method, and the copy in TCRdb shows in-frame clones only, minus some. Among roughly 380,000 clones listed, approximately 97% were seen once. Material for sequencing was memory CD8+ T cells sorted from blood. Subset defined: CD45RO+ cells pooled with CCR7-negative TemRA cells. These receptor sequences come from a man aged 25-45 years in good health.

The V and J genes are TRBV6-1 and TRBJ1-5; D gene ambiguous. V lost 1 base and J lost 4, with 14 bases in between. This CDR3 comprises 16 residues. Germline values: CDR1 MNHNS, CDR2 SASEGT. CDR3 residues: CASSEEQPLGNQPQHF. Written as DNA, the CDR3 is TGTGCCAGCAGTGAAGAGCAACCCCTGGGGAATCAGCCCCAGCATTTT.

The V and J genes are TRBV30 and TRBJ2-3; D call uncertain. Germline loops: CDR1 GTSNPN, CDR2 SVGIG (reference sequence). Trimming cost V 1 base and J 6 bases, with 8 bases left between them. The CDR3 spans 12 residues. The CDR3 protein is CAWSALSDTQYF. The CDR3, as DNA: TGTGCCTGGAGTGCTTTGTCGGATACGCAGTATTTT.

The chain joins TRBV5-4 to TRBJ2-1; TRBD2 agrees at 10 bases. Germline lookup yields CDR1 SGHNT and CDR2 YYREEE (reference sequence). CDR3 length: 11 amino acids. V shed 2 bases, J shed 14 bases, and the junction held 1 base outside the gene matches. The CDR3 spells CASSFSGRKFF. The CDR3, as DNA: TGTGCCAGCAGCTTTAGCGGGAGGAAGTTCTTC.

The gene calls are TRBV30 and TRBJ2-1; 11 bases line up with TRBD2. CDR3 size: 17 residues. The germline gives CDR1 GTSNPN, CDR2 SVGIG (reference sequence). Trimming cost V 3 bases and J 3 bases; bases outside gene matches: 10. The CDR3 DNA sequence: TGTGCCTGGAGGGAACCGGGACTAGCGGACTACTACAATGAGCAGTTCTTC. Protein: CAWREPGLADYYNEQFF.

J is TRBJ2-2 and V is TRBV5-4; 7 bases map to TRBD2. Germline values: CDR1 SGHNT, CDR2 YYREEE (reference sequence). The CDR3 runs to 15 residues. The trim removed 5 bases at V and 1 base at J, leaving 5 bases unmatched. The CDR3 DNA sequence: TGTGCCAGCAGTCGGGGAGGGGAGAACACCGGGGAGCTGTTTTTT. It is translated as CASSRGGENTGELFF.

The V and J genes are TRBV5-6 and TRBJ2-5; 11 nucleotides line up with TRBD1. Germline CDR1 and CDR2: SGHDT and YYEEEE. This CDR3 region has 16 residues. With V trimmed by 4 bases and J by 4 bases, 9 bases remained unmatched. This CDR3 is CASSHPGQGARETQYF. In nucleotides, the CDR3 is TGTGCCAGCAGCCACCCCGGACAGGGGGCGCGAGAGACCCAGTACTTC.

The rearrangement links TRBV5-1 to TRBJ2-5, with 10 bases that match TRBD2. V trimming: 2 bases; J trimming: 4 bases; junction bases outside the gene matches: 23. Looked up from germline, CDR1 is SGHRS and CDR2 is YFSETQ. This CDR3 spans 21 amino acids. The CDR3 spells CASSFLEKAGGPFSRAETQYF. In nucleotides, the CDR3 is TGCGCCAGCAGCTTCCTCGAAAAAGCGGGAGGGCCTTTTTCGCGGGCAGAGACCCAGTACTTC.

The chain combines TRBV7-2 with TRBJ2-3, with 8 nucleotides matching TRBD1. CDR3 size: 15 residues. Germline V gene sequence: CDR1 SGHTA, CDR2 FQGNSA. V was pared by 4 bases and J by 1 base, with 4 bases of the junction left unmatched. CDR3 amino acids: CASSSPDRGTDTQYF. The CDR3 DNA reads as TGTGCCAGCAGCTCACCGGACAGGGGCACAGATACGCAGTATTTT.